A selection of T cell receptor beta chains follows, all from one sample in a study of blood T cell repertoires in COVID-19. Data came from immunoSEQ multiplex PCR; TCRdb stores just in-frame clones and leaves some out. Of about 200,000 clones listed, roughly 90% are singletons. The sample taken for sequencing was PBMCs or T cells enriched from blood (not recorded which). Source of these receptors: a woman between 25 and 40 years old with acute COVID-19. Each CDR3 is given without its conserved first and last residue. For some rows the clone size is stated as once, few or many, or as a class when expanded; others skip it.

clone size	J gene	V gene	CDR3 protein
-	TRBJ2-1	TRBV2	ASSGLRNSYNEQF
-	TRBJ1-6	TRBV12-3/TRBV12-4	ASSPGGPTPLH
-	TRBJ2-1	TRBV5-1	ASSWGLEYNEQF
-	TRBJ1-2	TRBV27	ASSLGGGRGYT
-	TRBJ1-6	TRBV18	ASSQGQANSPLH
-	TRBJ1-5	TRBV6-5	ASSRTGGNQPQH
-	TRBJ2-5	TRBV19	ASSIAGFEETQY
-	TRBJ1-2	TRBV10-3	AISVSDRGDGYT
-	TRBJ2-7	TRBV11-2	ASSWIVGSSYEQY
-	TRBJ1-2	TRBV6-4	ASITGTGGAQYGYT
-	TRBJ1-2	TRBV25-1	ASSVSDRGIGYT
-	TRBJ1-5	TRBV19	ASNWAGQGDHQPQH
-	TRBJ1-6	TRBV13	ASSLWTAPSSYNSPLH
-	TRBJ1-1	TRBV27	ASSMDRGTEAF
-	TRBJ1-2	TRBV19	ASSILDRTVLDLGYT
-	TRBJ2-3	TRBV7-7	ASSLTRAVTDTQY
-	TRBJ2-1	TRBV5-1	ASSPPQAGGPNEQF
-	TRBJ2-2	TRBV24-1	ATSDFEGAGELF
-	TRBJ2-7	TRBV4-3	ASSQEGRAHEQY
once	TRBJ2-5	TRBV7-9	ASSLAGLTETQY
-	TRBJ1-1	TRBV6-5	ASKDRGNTEAF
-	TRBJ2-7	TRBV6-5	ASARARYEQY
-	TRBJ2-3	TRBV10-1	ASSEPGDTQY
-	TRBJ1-1	TRBV10-3	AISGVKGGNTEAF
-	TRBJ1-1	TRBV7-2	ASSTRQGATEAF
-	TRBJ2-1	TRBV5-6	ASSFLPRSSSYNEQF
-	TRBJ2-1	TRBV2	ASSDLAGTVDEQF
few	TRBJ1-1	TRBV2	ASSGHPNTEAF
few	TRBJ1-1	TRBV30	AWSVPGGPRAF
-	TRBJ1-1	TRBV7-9	ASSLPTYRDLNTEAF
-	TRBJ2-7	TRBV30	AWSHGPSYEQY
-	TRBJ1-6	TRBV6-1	ASSERGASASSPLH
-	TRBJ1-6	TRBV19	ASSIDRGHSPLH
-	TRBJ1-1	TRBV12-5	ASGYGQSNTEAF